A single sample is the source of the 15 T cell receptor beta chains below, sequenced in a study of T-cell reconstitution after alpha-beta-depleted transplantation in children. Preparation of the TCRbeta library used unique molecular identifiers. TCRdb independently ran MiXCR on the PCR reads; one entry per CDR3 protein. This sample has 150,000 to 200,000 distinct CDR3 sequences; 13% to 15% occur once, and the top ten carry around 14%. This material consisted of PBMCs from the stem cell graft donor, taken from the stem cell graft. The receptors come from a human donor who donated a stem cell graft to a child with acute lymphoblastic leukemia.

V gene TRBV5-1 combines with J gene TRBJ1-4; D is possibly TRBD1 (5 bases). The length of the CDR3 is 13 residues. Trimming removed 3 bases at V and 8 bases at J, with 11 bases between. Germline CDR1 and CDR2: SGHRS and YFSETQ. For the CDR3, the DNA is TGCGCCAGCAGCTCGGGGGGAGGAGAAAAACTGTTTTTT. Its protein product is CASSSGGGEKLFF. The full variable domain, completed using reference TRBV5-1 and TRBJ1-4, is KAGVTQTPRYLIKTRGQQVTLSCSPISGHRSVSWYQQTPGQGLQFLFEYFSETQRNKGNFPGRFSGRQFSNSRSEMNVSTLELGDSALYLCASSSGGGEKLFFGSGTQLSVL.

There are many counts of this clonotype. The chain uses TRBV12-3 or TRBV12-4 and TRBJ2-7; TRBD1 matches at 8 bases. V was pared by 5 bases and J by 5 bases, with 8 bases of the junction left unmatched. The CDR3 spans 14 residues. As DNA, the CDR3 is TGTGCCAGCAGTATTGGACAGGGTAGCCACGAGCAGTACTTC. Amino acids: CASSIGQGSHEQYF.

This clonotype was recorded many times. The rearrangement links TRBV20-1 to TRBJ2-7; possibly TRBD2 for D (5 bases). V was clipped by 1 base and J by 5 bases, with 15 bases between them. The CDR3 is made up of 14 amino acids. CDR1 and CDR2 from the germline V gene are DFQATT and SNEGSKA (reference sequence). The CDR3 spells CSARGPGRVDEQYF. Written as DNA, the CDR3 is TGCAGTGCTAGAGGCCCGGGAAGGGTCGACGAGCAGTACTTC.

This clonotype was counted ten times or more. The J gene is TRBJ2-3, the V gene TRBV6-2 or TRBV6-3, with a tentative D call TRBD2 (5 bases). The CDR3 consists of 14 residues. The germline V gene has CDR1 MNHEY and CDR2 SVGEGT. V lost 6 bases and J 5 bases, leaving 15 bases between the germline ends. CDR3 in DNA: TGTGCCAGCAGCCGCAGCGGTGGGAGAGATACGCAGTATTTT. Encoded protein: CASSRSGGRDTQYF.

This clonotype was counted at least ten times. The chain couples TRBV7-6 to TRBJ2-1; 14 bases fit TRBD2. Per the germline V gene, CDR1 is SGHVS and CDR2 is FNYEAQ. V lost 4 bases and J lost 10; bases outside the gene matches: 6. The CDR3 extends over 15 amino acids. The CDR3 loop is CASSSGLAGGVEQFF. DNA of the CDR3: TGTGCCAGCAGCTCCGGACTAGCGGGAGGAGTGGAGCAGTTCTTC.

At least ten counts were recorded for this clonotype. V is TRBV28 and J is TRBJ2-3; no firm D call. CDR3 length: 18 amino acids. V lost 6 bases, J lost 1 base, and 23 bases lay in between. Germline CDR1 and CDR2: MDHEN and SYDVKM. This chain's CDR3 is CASSPPPPLRGGTDTQYF. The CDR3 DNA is TGTGCCAGCAGCCCCCCGCCTCCCCTGCGAGGAGGCACAGATACGCAGTATTTT.

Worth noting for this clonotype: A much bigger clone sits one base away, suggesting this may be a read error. The CDR3 DNA is TGTGCCAGCAGCTTAGAGGGGTGGACTGAAGCTTTCTTT. It codes for CASSLEGWTEAFF. This chain joins TRBV11-3 and TRBJ1-1; no clear D. Germline CDR1 is SGHNT and CDR2 is YENEEA. The CDR3 is 13 residues long. The ends were cut back, 0 bases at V and 5 bases at J, with 7 bases in the middle.

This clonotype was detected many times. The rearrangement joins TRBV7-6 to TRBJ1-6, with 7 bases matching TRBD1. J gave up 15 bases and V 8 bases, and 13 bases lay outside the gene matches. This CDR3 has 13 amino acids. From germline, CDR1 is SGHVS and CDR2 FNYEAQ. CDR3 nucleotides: TGTGCCAGCTCCTCTGGACAGGACCTTCACCTCCACTTT. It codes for CASSSGQDLHLHF. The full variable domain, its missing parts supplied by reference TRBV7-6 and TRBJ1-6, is GAGVSQSPRYKVTKRGQDVALRCDPISGHVSLYWYRQALGQGPEFLTYFNYEAQQDKSGLPNDRFSAERPEGSISTLTIQRTEQRDSAMYRCASSSGQDLHLHFGNGTRLTVT.

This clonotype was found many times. This CDR3 reads CSPRGGAPRRDTQYF. In nucleotides, the CDR3 is TGCAGCCCTCGTGGGGGGGCCCCGAGAAGAGATACGCAGTATTTT. The chain links TRBV29-1 to TRBJ2-3; weak D call: TRBD2 (7 bases). Germline CDR1 is SQVTM and CDR2 is ANQGSEA. The CDR3 contains 15 residues. With 8 bases removed from V and 5 bases from J, the gap between germline ends came to 23 bases.

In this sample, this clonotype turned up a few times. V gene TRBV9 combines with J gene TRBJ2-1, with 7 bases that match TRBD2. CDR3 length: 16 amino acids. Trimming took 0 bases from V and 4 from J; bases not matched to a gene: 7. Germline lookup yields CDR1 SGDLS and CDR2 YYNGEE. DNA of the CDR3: TGTGCCAGCAGCGTAGCTCTCGGGAGGCATTACAATGAGCAGTTCTTC. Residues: CASSVALGRHYNEQFF.

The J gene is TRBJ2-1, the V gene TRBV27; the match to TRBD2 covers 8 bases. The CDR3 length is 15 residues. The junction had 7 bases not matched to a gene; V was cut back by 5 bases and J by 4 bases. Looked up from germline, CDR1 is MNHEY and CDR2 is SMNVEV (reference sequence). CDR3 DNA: TGTGCCAGCAGTATAACTCCGGGGGGGTACAATGAGCAGTTCTTC. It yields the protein CASSITPGGYNEQFF.

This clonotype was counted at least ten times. CDR3 residues: CASSLVGTNIYNEQFF. The CDR3 bases are TGTGCCAGCAGTTTAGTCGGGACCAATATCTACAATGAGCAGTTCTTC. The rearrangement links TRBV27 to TRBJ2-1; D is tentatively TRBD1 or TRBD2 (5 bases each). The CDR3 runs 16 residues. CDR1 and CDR2 from the germline V gene are MNHEY and SMNVEV (reference sequence). V was trimmed by 2 bases and J by 3 bases, leaving 14 bases between them.

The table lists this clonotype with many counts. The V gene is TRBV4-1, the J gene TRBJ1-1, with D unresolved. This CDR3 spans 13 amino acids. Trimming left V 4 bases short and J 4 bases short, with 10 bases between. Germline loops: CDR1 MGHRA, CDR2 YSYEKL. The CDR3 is CASSPLVRTEAFF. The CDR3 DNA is TGCGCCAGCAGCCCCCTAGTGCGCACTGAAGCTTTCTTT.

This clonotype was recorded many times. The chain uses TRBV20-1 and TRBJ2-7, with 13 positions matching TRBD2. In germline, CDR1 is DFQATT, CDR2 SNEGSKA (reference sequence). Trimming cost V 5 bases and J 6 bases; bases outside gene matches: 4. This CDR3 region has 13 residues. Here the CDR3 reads CSAPGLAGFEQYF. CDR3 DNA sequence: TGCAGTGCTCCGGGACTAGCGGGATTCGAGCAGTACTTC.

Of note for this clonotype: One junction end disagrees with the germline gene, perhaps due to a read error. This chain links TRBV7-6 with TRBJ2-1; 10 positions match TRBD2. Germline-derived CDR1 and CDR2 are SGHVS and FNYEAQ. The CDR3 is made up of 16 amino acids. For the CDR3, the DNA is TGTGCCAGCAGTTTAGGGTACGGACTAGCGGCTAATGAGCAGTTCTTC. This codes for CASSLGYGLAANEQFF. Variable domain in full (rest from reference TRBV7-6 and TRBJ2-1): GAGVSQSPRYKVTKRGQDVALRCDPISGHVSLYWYRQALGQGPEFLTYFNYEAQQDKSGLPNDRFSAERPEGSISTLTIQRTEQRDSAMYRCASSLGYGLAANEQFFGPGTRLTVL.